This is a list of T cell receptor beta chains from one sample in a study of blood T cell repertoires in COVID-19. TCRdb's table, derived via immunoSEQ multiplex PCR, lists solely in-frame clones and lacks some. The sample has around 310,000 clones; around 90% are singletons. The sequenced sample consisted of peripheral blood. The source of these receptors is a woman aged 30 to 39 with COVID-19, enrolled during active disease. The CDR3 runs from the conserved cysteine through the conserved F or W. A D gene is named only where the DNA matches it firmly. Clone size is given for some rows only: seen once, a few or many times, or a class if the clone is expanded.

clone_size	v_call	j_call	cdr3_length	d_call	cdr3_aa	cdr3_nt
-	TRBV19	TRBJ2-6	17	TRBD1	CASSKRQGAAGANVLTF	TGTGCCAGTAGTAAGAGACAGGGGGCGGCTGGGGCCAACGTCCTGACTTTC
-	TRBV7-8	TRBJ2-2	14	TRBD1	CASSGTGSAGELFF	TGTGCCAGCAGTGGGACAGGGTCGGCCGGGGAGCTGTTTTTT
-	TRBV4-3	TRBJ1-2	14	-	CASSLDHRFGGYTF	TGCGCCAGCAGCCTAGACCACAGGTTTGGTGGCTACACCTTC
-	TRBV28	TRBJ2-1	13	-	CASSRGRPGEQFF	TGTGCCAGCAGCCGAGGACGTCCAGGGGAGCAGTTCTTC
-	TRBV9	TRBJ2-2	18	TRBD2	CASSAPGLAGGGTGELFF	TGTGCCAGCAGCGCACCGGGACTAGCGGGAGGCGGGACCGGGGAGCTGTTTTTT
-	TRBV5-1	TRBJ2-1	17	TRBD2	CASGLAGAPGYGNEQFF	TGCGCCTCAGGACTAGCGGGAGCCCCCGGGTATGGCAATGAGCAGTTCTTC
-	TRBV18	TRBJ1-3	14	-	CASSPPTTGNTIYF	TGTGCCAGCTCACCACCTACAACTGGAAACACCATATATTTT
-	TRBV11-2	TRBJ2-1	12	-	CASSLAGNEQFF	TGTGCCAGCAGCTTAGCAGGGAATGAGCAGTTCTTC
-	TRBV6-4	TRBJ1-5	13	-	CASSDRGWQPQHF	TGTGCCAGCAGTGACAGGGGTTGGCAGCCCCAGCATTTT
-	TRBV30	TRBJ2-2	17	-	CAWRGDFGQGGTGELFF	TGTGCCTGGAGAGGGGACTTTGGCCAGGGAGGAACCGGGGAGCTGTTTTTT
-	TRBV5-4	TRBJ1-1	13	-	CASSSTTYTEAFF	TGTGCCAGCAGCTCAACGACTTACACTGAAGCTTTCTTT
-	TRBV14	TRBJ2-2	14	-	CASSGPGDTGELFF	TGTGCCAGCTCCGGGCCAGGGGACACCGGGGAGCTGTTTTTT
-	TRBV4-1	TRBJ2-1	13	-	CASSQGRGNEQFF	TGCGCCAGCAGCCAAGGGCGAGGGAATGAGCAGTTCTTC
-	TRBV18	TRBJ2-1	15	-	CASSPSLRAYNEQFF	TGTGCCAGCTCACCAAGCCTCAGGGCCTACAATGAGCAGTTCTTC
-	TRBV7-2	TRBJ1-2	12	-	CAWGQPNYGYTF	TGTGCCTGGGGGCAGCCGAACTATGGCTACACCTTC
-	TRBV19	TRBJ2-4	13	TRBD2	CASTLAGGNIQYF	TGTGCCAGTACCCTAGCGGGAGGGAACATTCAGTACTTC
-	TRBV30	TRBJ2-1	17	TRBD2	CAWSSGLAVNQYNEQFF	TGTGCCTGGAGCTCGGGACTAGCGGTAAATCAGTACAATGAGCAGTTCTTC
once	TRBV7-2	TRBJ1-5	14	-	CASSSFPVYQPQHF	TGTGCCAGCAGCTCCTTCCCCGTTTATCAGCCCCAGCATTTT
-	TRBV5-1	TRBJ2-2	15	TRBD1	CASSRTGANTGELFF	TGCGCCAGCAGCCGGACAGGCGCGAACACCGGGGAGCTGTTTTTT
-	TRBV7-9	TRBJ2-1	17	TRBD2	CASSLFTGGPPYNEQFF	TGTGCCAGCAGCTTATTCACGGGAGGCCCACCCTACAATGAGCAGTTCTTC
-	TRBV6-2/TRBV6-3	TRBJ2-2	12	-	CASSYGGGELFF	TGTGCCAGCAGTTACGGCGGTGGGGAGCTGTTTTTT
-	TRBV6-5	TRBJ2-7	11	-	CASRGGSEQYF	TGTGCCAGCAGGGGGGGTAGCGAGCAGTACTTC
-	TRBV11-2	TRBJ2-1	16	TRBD1	CASSSRPGQVRIEQFF	TGTGCCAGCAGCTCCCGCCCGGGACAGGTAAGGATTGAGCAGTTCTTC
-	TRBV9	TRBJ1-3	12	-	CASSPPAGTIYF	TGTGCCAGCAGTCCCCCCGCCGGCACCATATATTTT
-	TRBV18	TRBJ2-3	13	-	CASSPPGKDTQYF	TGTGCCAGCTCACCCCCAGGGAAGGATACGCAGTATTTT
-	TRBV4-2	TRBJ1-2	14	TRBD1	CASSLRQGNYGYTF	TGTGCCAGCAGCCTACGACAGGGAAACTATGGCTACACCTTC
-	TRBV10-1	TRBJ1-4	13	-	CASTAGINEKLFF	TGCGCCAGCACCGCGGGGATTAATGAAAAACTGTTTTTT
-	TRBV21-1	TRBJ2-7	15	-	CASSNGTGRVCEQYF	TGTGCCAGCAGCAACGGGACAGGGAGGGTCTGCGAGCAGTACTTC
-	TRBV13	TRBJ2-5	16	-	CASSSQPESTGKTQYF	TGTGCCAGCAGCTCGCAACCGGAAAGTACGGGGAAGACCCAGTACTTC
-	TRBV28	TRBJ2-7	13	-	CASSLTPVYEQYF	TGTGCCAGCAGTTTAACCCCAGTCTACGAGCAGTACTTC
-	TRBV27	TRBJ2-7	14	-	CASSLGSGTYEQYF	TGTGCCAGCAGTTTAGGGTCGGGGACCTACGAGCAGTACTTC
-	TRBV4-1	TRBJ2-1	14	-	CASSDRDKYNEQFF	TGCGCCAGCAGCGATCGGGACAAATACAATGAGCAGTTCTTC
-	TRBV4-1	TRBJ1-6	17	TRBD1	CASSQGGGASYNSPLHF	TGCGCCAGCAGCCAAGGAGGGGGCGCCTCCTATAATTCACCCCTCCACTTT
-	TRBV2	TRBJ2-7	15	TRBD2	CASSGRLAGAYEQYF	TGTGCCAGCAGTGGGCGACTAGCGGGCGCCTACGAGCAGTACTTC
-	TRBV29-1	TRBJ1-2	13	-	CSVVSDGLYGYTF	TGCAGCGTTGTCTCTGACGGACTATATGGCTACACCTTC
few	TRBV5-1	TRBJ1-6	16	TRBD1	CASSLGGQGYNSPLHF	TGCGCCAGCAGCTTGGGGGGACAGGGATATAATTCACCCCTCCACTTT
-	TRBV9	TRBJ2-7	14	-	CASSVGAGTYEQYF	TGTGCCAGCAGCGTAGGGGCCGGGACCTACGAGCAGTACTTC
-	TRBV30	TRBJ2-5	11	-	CAWSVEETQYF	TGTGCCTGGAGTGTGGAGGAGACCCAGTACTTC
-	TRBV5-1	TRBJ2-1	18	TRBD2	CASSLLGLAGATYNEQFF	TGCGCCAGCAGCTTGCTGGGACTAGCGGGAGCGACGTACAATGAGCAGTTCTTC
-	TRBV9	TRBJ1-4	14	TRBD1	CASSVRQGGEKLFF	TGTGCCAGCAGCGTCCGACAGGGTGGTGAAAAACTGTTTTTT